Listed here are 14 T cell receptor beta chains from one sample, sequenced in a study of cytotoxic CD8 clonotypes in ibrutinib-treated CLL. Some clones are missing from TCRdb's copy, which holds only in-frame ones; the method was immunoSEQ multiplex PCR. The profile shows fewer than 400,000 clones, about 64% of them singletons. Sequencing was performed on PBMCs, taken after 36 months of ibrutinib treatment. These receptors originate from a human donor with chronic lymphocytic leukemia.

The chain combines TRBV10-3 with TRBJ2-7, with TRBD2 matching 13 bases. This CDR3 comprises 15 residues. Germline V CDR1 and CDR2: ENHRY, SYGVKD. The V gene end was trimmed by 4 bases and the J gene end by 1 base; junction bases not matched to a gene: 1. CDR3 nucleotides: TGTGCCATCAGTGGGACTAGCGGGAGTTCCTACGAGCAGTACTTC. Protein: CAISGTSGSSYEQYF.

V and J are TRBV4-3 and TRBJ1-2, with a tentative D call TRBD1 (5 bases). Per germline, CDR1 LGHNA and CDR2 YSLEER. The CDR3 spans 15 residues. V lost 1 base, J lost 3 bases, and 12 bases lay in between. CDR3 protein: CASSQGSRGYYGYTF. Written as DNA, the CDR3 is TGCGCCAGCAGCCAAGGGTCGAGGGGATACTATGGCTACACCTTC.

The chain joins TRBV2 to TRBJ2-3, with a tentative D call TRBD2 (6 bases). Deletions cut 5 bases from V and 7 bases from J, with 22 bases between. Per the germline V gene, CDR1 is SNHLY and CDR2 is FYNNEI. CDR3 length equals 16 residues. The DNA of the CDR3 is TGTGCCAGCAGTTGGCCGGGACTCAGGACCCCCAATACGCAGTATTTT. This encodes CASSWPGLRTPNTQYF.

This clone has a handful of counts. The chain couples TRBV27 to TRBJ2-3, with 11 bases fitting TRBD2. The CDR3 is made up of 17 amino acids. CDR1 is MNHEY, CDR2 SMNVEV, per germline (reference sequence). J was trimmed by 4 bases and V by 2 bases; bases with no gene match: 8. CDR3 nucleotides: TGTGCCAGCAGTTTAATAGCGGGGGGGCTCGGTCCAGATACGCAGTATTTT. It encodes CASSLIAGGLGPDTQYF.

The J gene is TRBJ2-3, the V gene TRBV5-1; D not certain. This CDR3 region has 15 residues. The germline V and J ends were trimmed by 2 bases and 2 bases, with 12 bases remaining between them. Looked up from germline, CDR1 is SGHRS and CDR2 is YFSETQ. CDR3 DNA: TGCGCCAGCAGCTTCGGGCACCATAACACAGATACGCAGTATTTT. Protein product: CASSFGHHNTDTQYF.

This chain joins TRBV5-1 and TRBJ2-5; D not certain. V lost 0 bases and J lost 2, with 11 bases in between. The CDR3 length is 15 residues. Germline V gives CDR1 SGHRS, CDR2 YFSETQ. The chain's CDR3 is CASSLESAEQETQYF. The CDR3 DNA is TGCGCCAGCAGCTTGGAGTCGGCGGAACAAGAGACCCAGTACTTC.

The genes are TRBV4-3 and TRBJ2-1; D possibly corresponds to TRBD1 (5 bases). V gave up 5 bases and J gave up 6 bases, with 23 bases separating them. CDR3 length: 17 amino acids. Germline V gene sequence: CDR1 LGHNA, CDR2 YSLEER. CDR3 protein: CASSRDLMTDPVNEQFF. The CDR3 bases are TGCGCCAGCAGCAGAGACCTTATGACAGATCCCGTCAATGAGCAGTTCTTC.

CDR3 protein: CSVEDSSPYEQYF. DNA for the CDR3: TGCAGCGTTGAAGATAGCAGCCCCTACGAGCAGTACTTC. This chain connects TRBV29-1 to TRBJ2-7; D not certain. The CDR3 extends over 13 amino acids. Germline CDR1 and CDR2: SQVTM and ANQGSEA. The V end lost 0 bases, the J end lost 2 bases, and 8 bases lay between the germline ends.

The rearrangement links TRBV7-6 to TRBJ2-7; D is undetermined. The CDR3 consists of 12 residues. Trimming cost V 1 base and J 5 bases, with 6 bases left between them. CDR1 and CDR2 (germline): SGHVS, FNYEAQ. The CDR3, as DNA: TGTGCCAGCAGCTTAGGGTGGGACGAGCAGTACTTC. Translation gives CASSLGWDEQYF.

V usage is TRBV7-2 and J usage is TRBJ2-2; 10 nucleotides line up with TRBD2. This CDR3 comprises 14 residues. Losses at the gene ends were 6 bases for V and 4 bases for J; bases not matched to a gene: 2. Per the germline V gene, CDR1 is SGHTA and CDR2 is FQGNSA. CDR3 residues: CASRLAGATGELFF. The DNA of the CDR3 is TGTGCCAGCAGGCTAGCGGGAGCCACCGGGGAGCTGTTTTTT.

The rearrangement links TRBV5-1 to TRBJ2-7, with D possibly TRBD2 on 6 matching bases. Germline lookup yields CDR1 SGHRS and CDR2 YFSETQ. V was pared by 6 bases and J by 3 bases, with 22 bases between. The CDR3 loop spans 16 amino acids. CDR3 DNA sequence: TGCGCCAGCACCCGGTTTGGAGAGCGGGCCTACTACGAGCAGTACTTC. Translation: CASTRFGERAYYEQYF.

In its sample, this clone was seen a few times. This chain's CDR3 is CASSQQGPVGDTQYF. CDR3 nucleotides: TGTGCCAGCAGCCAACAGGGGCCTGTTGGGGATACGCAGTATTTT. The chain has TRBV7-3 and TRBJ2-3; the match to TRBD1 covers 7 bases. The CDR3 extends over 15 amino acids. From germline, CDR1 is SGHTA and CDR2 FQGTGA. V lost 5 bases to trimming and J lost 6 bases; unmatched junction nucleotides: 11.

The chain recombines TRBV7-6 with TRBJ2-5, with a weak D call TRBD1 (6 bases). The CDR3 covers 15 residues. Germline V gene data show CDR1 as SGHVS and CDR2 as FNYEAQ. Between the trimmed V and J ends, which lost 1 base and 4 bases, there was a span of 13 bases. The CDR3 loop is CASSLVGGRGETQYF. The DNA for the CDR3 is TGTGCCAGCAGCTTAGTGGGCGGCAGGGGAGAGACCCAGTACTTC.

The rearrangement uses TRBV7-3 and TRBJ2-1; D remains ambiguous. Trimming stripped 0 bases from V and 9 bases from J, with 9 bases between. The CDR3 length is 13 residues. CDR1 and CDR2 from the germline V gene are SGHTA and FQGTGA. CDR3 in amino acids: CASSLTGSGEQFF. The DNA of the CDR3 is TGTGCCAGCAGCTTAACGGGTTCGGGTGAGCAGTTCTTC.